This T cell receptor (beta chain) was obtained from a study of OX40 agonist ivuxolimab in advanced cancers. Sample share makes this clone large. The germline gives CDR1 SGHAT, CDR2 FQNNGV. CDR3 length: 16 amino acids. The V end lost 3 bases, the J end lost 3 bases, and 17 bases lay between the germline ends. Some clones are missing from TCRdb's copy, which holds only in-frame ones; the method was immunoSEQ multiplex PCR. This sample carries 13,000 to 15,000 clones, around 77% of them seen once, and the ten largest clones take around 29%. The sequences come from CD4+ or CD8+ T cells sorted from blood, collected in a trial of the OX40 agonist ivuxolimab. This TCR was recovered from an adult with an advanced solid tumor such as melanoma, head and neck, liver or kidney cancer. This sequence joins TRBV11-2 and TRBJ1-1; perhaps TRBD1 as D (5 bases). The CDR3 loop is CASSFNQAGAHTEAFF. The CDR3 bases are TGTGCCAGCAGCTTTAACCAGGCCGGGGCCCACACTGAAGCTTTCTTT.